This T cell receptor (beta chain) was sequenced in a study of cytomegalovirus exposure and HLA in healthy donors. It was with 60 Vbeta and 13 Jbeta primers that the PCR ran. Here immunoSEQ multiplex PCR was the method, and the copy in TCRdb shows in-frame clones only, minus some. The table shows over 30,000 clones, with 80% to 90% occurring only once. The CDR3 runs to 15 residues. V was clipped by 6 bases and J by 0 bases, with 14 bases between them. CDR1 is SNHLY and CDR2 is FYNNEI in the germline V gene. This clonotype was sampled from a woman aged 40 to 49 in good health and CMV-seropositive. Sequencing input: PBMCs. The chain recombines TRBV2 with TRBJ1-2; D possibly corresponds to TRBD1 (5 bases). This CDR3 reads CASSLQASANYGYTF. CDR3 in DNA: TGTGCCAGCAGCCTACAGGCGTCAGCTAACTATGGCTACACCTTC.